This T cell receptor beta chain came from a study of CD8+ T cells in alopecia areata. This clone appeared a single time. Its antigen is currently unknown. As for treatment: oral pan-JAK inhibitor, 5-10 mg twice daily. V lost 9 bases and J 2 bases, leaving 11 bases between the germline ends. The CDR3 is made up of 13 amino acids. The germline V gene has CDR1 ENHRY and CDR2 SYGVKD. RNA extraction and reverse transcription yielded cDNA as sequencing template. Repertoires were generated with immunoSEQ multiplex PCR, while TCRdb's copy carries only in-frame clones and drops some. The table lists approximately 210,000 clones, approximately 65% of them singletons. Notes on the study in general: Tofacitinib yielded significantly lower scalp clonality and fewer expanded CD8+ clones among the top 100. Scalp sample data also include resident alphabeta T cells from normal skin.

This sequence originates from a human donor with alopecia areata. This specimen consisted of CD4+ T cells sorted from blood, obtained around week 44, from a patient treated with tofacitinib. The genes are TRBV10-3 and TRBJ1-5, with a tentative D call TRBD1 (6 bases). The CDR3 protein is CAITGSGNQPQHF. DNA of the CDR3: TGTGCCATTACAGGGTCTGGCAATCAGCCCCAGCATTTT.